A single sample is the source of the 25 T cell receptor beta chains below, sequenced in a study of blood T cell repertoires in COVID-19. The method was immunoSEQ multiplex PCR; TCRdb's version includes in-frame clones alone and lacks a portion of them. The sample lists about 110,000 clones; roughly four fifths were seen once. Material: peripheral blood. The receptors stem from a woman aged 55-69 years with acute or convalescent COVID-19.

The chain carries TRBV11-3 and TRBJ1-1; weak D call: TRBD1 (6 bases). The CDR3 sequence is 14 residues long. V gave up 5 bases and J gave up 5 bases, with 15 bases separating them. From germline, CDR1 is SGHNT and CDR2 YENEEA. The CDR3 is CASSKSSGDTEAFF. Written as DNA, the CDR3 is TGTGCCAGCAGCAAATCATCAGGGGATACTGAAGCTTTCTTT.

The rearrangement links TRBV6-5 to TRBJ2-7, with 7 bases aligning to TRBD1. The germline CDR1 and CDR2 sequences are MNHEY and SVGAGI. V lost 8 bases, J lost 5 bases, and 15 bases stayed unmatched. CDR3 length equals 15 residues. The CDR3 here is CASRPSTGQLDEQYF. DNA for the CDR3: TGTGCCAGCCGACCCTCAACGGGACAGTTAGACGAGCAGTACTTC.

The chain couples TRBV4-2 to TRBJ1-2; TRBD1 agrees at 7 bases. Looked up from germline, CDR1 is LGHNA and CDR2 is YNFKEQ. The trim removed 0 bases at V and 2 bases at J, leaving 3 bases unmatched. The CDR3 totals 15 residues. CDR3 bases: TGTGCCAGCAGCCAAGATACGGGACAGAACTATGGCTACACCTTC. As protein: CASSQDTGQNYGYTF.

This rearrangement joins TRBV5-1 to TRBJ1-6, with a possible D match to TRBD1 (6 bases). V shed 0 bases and J shed 9 bases, with 25 bases lying between them. The CDR3 contains 19 residues. CDR1 is SGHRS and CDR2 is YFSETQ in the germline V gene. The CDR3 DNA follows: TGCGCCAGCAGCTTGGGTACTCAATTCTCAGGGGAAAAAAGTTCACCCCTCCACTTT. Protein: CASSLGTQFSGEKSSPLHF.

The rearrangement uses TRBV6-2 or TRBV6-3 and TRBJ2-5; TRBD1 aligns across 7 bases. The J segment lost 4 bases and the V segment lost 4 bases, leaving 3 bases of the junction unmatched. Germline V gene data show CDR1 as MNHEY and CDR2 as SVGEGT. The CDR3 is 13 residues long. CDR3 region: CASSSDRLETQYF. As DNA, the CDR3 is TGTGCCAGCAGTTCGGACAGGTTAGAGACCCAGTACTTC.

V is TRBV11-2 and J is TRBJ2-7, with D tentatively TRBD1 (6 bases). Germline V gene data show CDR1 as SGHAT and CDR2 as FQNNGV. CDR3 size: 16 residues. Trimming took off 5 bases at V and 0 bases at J, with 17 bases between the two ends. CDR3: CASSPSAGASSYEQYF. CDR3 nucleotides: TGTGCCAGCAGCCCCTCCGCAGGGGCATCCTCCTACGAGCAGTACTTC. Drawing the rest from reference TRBV11-2 and TRBJ2-7, the complete variable domain is EAGVAQSPRYKIIEKRQSVAFWCNPISGHATLYWYQQILGQGPKLLIQFQNNGVVDDSQLPKDRFSAERLKGVDSTLKIQPAKLEDSAVYLCASSPSAGASSYEQYFGPGTRLTVT.

The V and J genes are TRBV5-1 and TRBJ1-2; the D gene is possibly TRBD1 (5 bases). Germline CDR1 and CDR2: SGHRS and YFSETQ. The V end lost 3 bases, the J end lost 0 bases, and 9 bases lay between the germline ends. The CDR3 loop spans 14 amino acids. CDR3 protein: CASSSTATNYGYTF. CDR3 coding DNA: TGCGCCAGCAGCTCGACAGCAACTAACTATGGCTACACCTTC.

The V call is TRBV6-2 or TRBV6-3, the J call TRBJ1-5, with 8 bases aligning to TRBD1. The CDR3 covers 16 residues. J was trimmed by 6 bases and V by 2 bases; bases with no gene match: 9. In germline, CDR1 is MNHEY, CDR2 SVGEGT. The CDR3 protein is CASSYLGPGGSQPQHF. As DNA, the CDR3 is TGTGCCAGCAGTTACCTCGGGCCAGGGGGCAGTCAGCCCCAGCATTTT.

The V and J genes are TRBV4-3 and TRBJ1-2, with no clear D. Trimming took off 0 bases at V and 5 bases at J, with 7 bases between the two ends. The CDR3 has 13 amino acids. Germline loops: CDR1 LGHNA, CDR2 YSLEER. CDR3 region: CASSQESLYGYTF. The CDR3 DNA follows: TGCGCCAGCAGCCAAGAGAGCCTTTATGGCTACACCTTC.

This clone was counted a single time. Compared with germline, one end of the junction differs, possibly owing to a read error. V and J are TRBV6-1 and TRBJ1-3; TRBD1 might be the D (6 bases). The CDR3 length is 14 residues. CDR1 and CDR2 (germline): MNHNS, SASEGT. DNA of the CDR3: TGTGCCGGCAGTGAGGGGGGCTCTGGAAACACCATATATTTT. Residues: CAGSEGGSGNTIYF.

The chain carries TRBV4-3 and TRBJ2-1, with a tentative D call TRBD1 (6 bases). Germline CDR1 and CDR2: LGHNA and YSLEER. CDR3 length: 17 amino acids. V was cut by 0 bases and J by 5 bases, with 17 bases left in between. CDR3 sequence (DNA): TGCGCCAGCAGCCAAGATTTCAGGGGCCGGTGGGACAATGAGCAGTTCTTC. Its translation is CASSQDFRGRWDNEQFF.

The genes are TRBV25-1 and TRBJ1-1; no definite D call. The CDR3 runs 14 residues. V lost 5 bases and J 1 base, leaving 11 bases between the germline ends. Germline V gene lookup returns CDR1 MGHDK and CDR2 SYGVNS. CDR3 bases: TGTGCCAGCAGTCCTCACCTAGGGAACACTGAAGCTTTCTTT. The encoded protein is CASSPHLGNTEAFF.

This sequence joins TRBV19 and TRBJ2-5; the match to TRBD2 covers 8 bases. The V gene end was trimmed by 1 base and the J gene end by 3 bases; junction bases not matched to a gene: 1. The CDR3 totals 14 residues. Germline V CDR1 and CDR2: LNHDA, SQIVND (reference sequence). CDR3 nucleotide sequence: TGTGCCAGTAGTATAGCGGGGGGGGAAGAGACCCAGTACTTC. Encoded protein: CASSIAGGEETQYF.

This chain joins TRBV29-1 and TRBJ2-3; a weak D match, TRBD2 (7 bases). The V end was cut by 4 bases, the J end by 6 bases, with 14 bases between. From germline, CDR1 is SQVTM and CDR2 ANQGSEA. The CDR3 is 13 amino acids. CDR3 amino acids: CSVVGRGGDTQYF. The CDR3 nucleotides read TGCAGCGTTGTGGGTAGGGGGGGCGATACGCAGTATTTT.

The chain has TRBV29-1 and TRBJ2-5; 10 nucleotides match TRBD1. This CDR3 comprises 14 residues. The V and J ends lost 4 bases and 5 bases, in that order; junction bases with no gene match: 7. The V gene's germline CDR1 is SQVTM and CDR2 ANQGSEA. As DNA, the CDR3 is TGCAGCGTTGTGAGGGACAGGGGAAGCGAGACCCAGTACTTC. It is translated as CSVVRDRGSETQYF.

This clone was picked up one time. J is TRBJ2-5 and V is TRBV24-1; D may be TRBD2 (6 bases). The CDR3 extends over 15 amino acids. Trimming stripped 4 bases from V and 1 base from J, with 12 bases between. The germline V gene has CDR1 KGHDR and CDR2 SFDVKD. For the CDR3, the DNA is TGTGCCACCAGTGACTACCGGGACTTCCAAGAGACCCAGTACTTC. The encoded protein is CATSDYRDFQETQYF.

V is TRBV9 and J is TRBJ2-2; 7 bases align to TRBD1. CDR1 is SGDLS and CDR2 is YYNGEE in the germline V gene. With V trimmed by 5 bases and J by 3 bases, 4 bases remained unmatched. The length of the CDR3 is 14 residues. CDR3 sequence reads: CASRRGPDTGELFF. The DNA for the CDR3 is TGTGCCAGCAGGAGGGGGCCGGACACCGGGGAGCTGTTTTTT.

CDR3 DNA sequence: TGTGCCAGCAGCCAAAGGGGACAAGAGACCCAGTACTTC. Its translation: CASSQRGQETQYF. The V call is TRBV3-1 (or the pseudogene TRBV3-2), the J call TRBJ2-5; tentatively, D is TRBD1 (5 bases). Germline CDR1 is LGHDT and CDR2 is YNNKEL (reference sequence). The CDR3 length is 13 residues. The V end was cut by 2 bases, the J end by 2 bases, with 6 bases between.

This CDR3 reads CASSHPAGGGYTF. The CDR3 nucleotides read TGTGCCAGCAGCCATCCGGCGGGGGGGGGCTACACCTTC. This chain connects TRBV4-2 to TRBJ1-2, with D tentatively TRBD1 (5 bases). Germline V gene data show CDR1 as LGHNA and CDR2 as YNFKEQ. There are 13 residues in the CDR3. Trimming took 3 bases from V and 8 from J, leaving 13 bases between them.

V usage is TRBV10-3 and J usage is TRBJ2-7, with 10 positions matching TRBD2. Trimming cost V 3 bases and J 4 bases; bases outside gene matches: 3. The CDR3 extends over 14 amino acids. Germline loops: CDR1 ENHRY, CDR2 SYGVKD. The chain's CDR3 is CAISDSGGSYEQYF. The CDR3 coding sequence is TGTGCCATCAGTGATAGCGGGGGGTCTTACGAGCAGTACTTC.

V is TRBV10-1 and J is TRBJ1-2; D gene uncertain. Looked up from germline, CDR1 is WNHNN and CDR2 is SYGVQD (reference sequence). CDR3 size: 11 residues. The V end lost 11 bases, the J end lost 8 bases, and 15 bases lay between the germline ends. This CDR3 is CAPGEEEGYTF. The CDR3 region has the DNA TGCGCCCCCGGGGAGGAGGAAGGCTACACCTTC.

The CDR3 protein is CASSPTPTGSSGNTIYF. The DNA for the CDR3 is TGTGCCAGCAGCCCGACCCCGACAGGGAGCTCTGGAAACACCATATATTTT. The chain is built from TRBV7-6 and TRBJ1-3; 7 bases agree with TRBD1. In germline, CDR1 is SGHVS, CDR2 FNYEAQ. The CDR3 sequence is 17 residues long. V gave up 5 bases and J gave up 0 bases; unmatched junction bases: 10.

This chain uses TRBV3-1 (or the pseudogene TRBV3-2) with TRBJ2-7; 9 bases agree with TRBD1. The CDR3 has 13 residues. The V and J ends lost 6 bases and 5 bases, in that order; junction bases with no gene match: 5. Germline values: CDR1 LGHDT, CDR2 YNNKEL (reference sequence). This CDR3 reads CASRQQGADEQYF. Written as DNA, the CDR3 is TGTGCCAGCAGACAACAGGGGGCCGACGAGCAGTACTTC.

This chain links TRBV7-8 with TRBJ2-7, with a possible D match to TRBD1 (7 bases). The germline V gene encodes CDR1 SGHVS and CDR2 FQNEAQ. CDR3 size: 15 residues. V dropped 5 bases and J dropped 3 bases, with 17 bases sitting between them. In nucleotides, the CDR3 is TGTGCCAGCAGCCCCTCGACAGGGAGGAGCTACGAGCAGTACTTC. Translated, it gives CASSPSTGRSYEQYF.

The chain has TRBV19 and TRBJ1-2; 10 bases are a match to TRBD1. V shed 3 bases, J shed 3 bases, and the junction held 1 base outside the gene matches. The CDR3 covers 14 residues. The V gene's germline CDR1 is LNHDA and CDR2 SQIVND (reference sequence). The CDR3, as DNA: TGTGCCAGTAGTATCGGACAGGGGGACTATGGCTACACCTTC. This translates into CASSIGQGDYGYTF.